Described below is a single TCR beta chain sequence and its context. The source of the sample is a study of blood T cell repertoires in COVID-19. Libraries were prepared by immunoSEQ multiplex PCR; TCRdb keeps only in-frame clonotypes and omits some of them. The table has about 200,000 clones, 84% seen once; the top ten hold approximately 8%. In germline, CDR1 is ENHRY, CDR2 SYGVKD. Trimming removed 7 bases from V and 2 bases from J; junction bases left unmatched: 9. The CDR3 runs to 15 residues. Specimen: peripheral blood. The genes are TRBV10-3 and TRBJ2-3, with 7 bases identical to TRBD2. The clonotype was recovered from an elderly woman with COVID-19, enrolled during active disease. CDR3: CAIKASAGLTDTQYF. The CDR3 DNA is TGTGCCATCAAAGCTTCAGCGGGACTCACAGATACGCAGTATTTT.